Here is one T cell receptor beta chain with its context. Source study methods: Reference gene primer amplification gave nucleated cell count estimates. Profiled with immunoSEQ multiplex PCR; TCRdb holds only in-frame clones, not every one. D and trimming were read from the DNA, whereas the V and J calls and clone size are those reported in that table. Of roughly 180,000 clones listed, roughly three quarters are singletons. This sample was included in a study of blood T cell repertoires in COVID-19. CDR1 and CDR2 from the germline V gene are LGHDT and YNNKEL (reference sequence). This CDR3 region has 16 residues. Between the trimmed V and J ends, which lost 4 bases and 2 bases, there was a span of 17 bases.

This TCR came from a woman between 50 and 59 years old with active or convalescent COVID-19. This chain connects TRBV3-1 (or the pseudogene TRBV3-2) to TRBJ2-5; D not certain. Sequences were obtained from peripheral blood. CDR3 loop: CASSPLIYEEQETQYF. CDR3 nucleotides: TGTGCCAGCAGCCCACTAATTTACGAGGAACAAGAGACCCAGTACTTC.